Here is one T cell receptor (beta chain) with its context. Its cognate antigen is unknown. This PCR relied on a set of 60 Vbeta primers and 13 Jbeta primers. The method was immunoSEQ multiplex PCR; TCRdb's version includes in-frame clones alone and lacks a portion of them. The top ten clones hold about 1.5% of a sample with about 180,000 clones, about 80% of them seen once. The CDR3 is made up of 16 amino acids. CDR1 SGHVS and CDR2 FNYEAQ come from the germline V gene. The V and J ends lost 4 bases and 0 bases, in that order; junction bases with no gene match: 7. The data derive from a study of cytomegalovirus exposure and HLA in healthy donors. Study-wide context: An early data release held about 85 million unique TCRs from HLA-typed donors.

General study points: As confirmed in vitro, three CMV-associated chains were specific for CMV antigens.

Sequenced input: PBMCs. The receptor was isolated from a man aged 18 to 29 in good health and CMV-seronegative. This sequence joins TRBV7-6 and TRBJ2-7, with 9 bases that match TRBD2. This chain's CDR3 is CASSSSVSGSSYEQYF. DNA for the CDR3: TGTGCCAGCAGCTCCTCGGTTAGCGGGAGCTCCTACGAGCAGTACTTC.